This is a list of T cell receptor beta chains from one sample in a study of cytomegalovirus exposure and HLA in healthy donors. TCRdb's table, derived via immunoSEQ multiplex PCR, lists solely in-frame clones and lacks some. The table has about 120,000 clones, roughly 85% seen once. Material: PBMCs. The receptors here all came from a woman aged 40 to 49 in good health and CMV-seropositive. The CDR3 runs from the conserved cysteine through the conserved F or W. Fields, in order: V gene, CDR3 protein.

TRBV30,CAWRGGAGTGELFF
TRBV27,CASKWTSGTVYNEQFF
TRBV6-6,CASSRKTGRIYEQYF
TRBV6-6,CASTPGGNPGPQHF
TRBV4-1,CASSQELRTGPSGANVLTF
TRBV7-6,CASSNIAGPAEQYF
TRBV20-1,CSATEAVEAFF
TRBV5-1,CASSLGATNTGELFF
TRBV5-1,CASSLATIDSASYNEQFF
TRBV5-1,CASSLSSGQGSSEQFF
TRBV5-4,CASSFPGQSNTGELFF
TRBV10-3,CAFQREGSYNEQFF
TRBV5-1,CASSLAPTSGNYNEQFF
TRBV10-1,CASSEAGTGGTDTQYF
TRBV18,CASSPWTGGTEAFF
TRBV28,CASSFLEGAADNSPLHF
TRBV21-1,CASSSPGLLRSGNTEAFF
TRBV9,CASSAPRPGLGYTF
TRBV29-1,CSVGGTSGGTDTQYF
TRBV19,CASQRQGDGNTIYF
TRBV7-2,CASSLAGGFSYEQYF
TRBV7-3,CASSRGQGRSYEQYF
TRBV27,CASSSDRGLGEQYF
TRBV5-1,CASTQPGDTQYF
TRBV28,CASSSRGVIYGYTF
TRBV18,CASSPWYGRASYEQYF
TRBV6-5,CASSEVGNEQFF
TRBV18,CASSWDPGLAGGATDTQYF
TRBV9,CASSVTGENTGELFF
TRBV5-1,CASSSYREILALDTQYF
TRBV4-2,CASSQRAQGDYEQYF
TRBV2,CASRDLLGLAGGIQETQYF
TRBV7-3,CASSCPEQEGIYEQYF
TRBV5-6,CAASPGLGEQFF
TRBV5-3,CARSPGTSGRSYSYEQYF
TRBV9,CASSPRGRGFTNYGYTF
TRBV9,CASSPGWTSVTDTQYF
TRBV19,CASSIGDRVRQPQHF
TRBV28,CASEPRVFISDTQYF
TRBV19,CASSQGRGKAETQYF
TRBV11-2,CASSSRTGENIQYF
TRBV27,CASNLDRSNTDTQYF
TRBV27,CASSLGGGSEAFF
TRBV9,CASSAGTTPSYNEQFF
TRBV28,CASSLINRGEAFF
TRBV6-6,CASSGRGDRDYGYTF
TRBV7-9,CSSSHYRADTEAFF
TRBV7-9,CASSLSQGRNTIYF